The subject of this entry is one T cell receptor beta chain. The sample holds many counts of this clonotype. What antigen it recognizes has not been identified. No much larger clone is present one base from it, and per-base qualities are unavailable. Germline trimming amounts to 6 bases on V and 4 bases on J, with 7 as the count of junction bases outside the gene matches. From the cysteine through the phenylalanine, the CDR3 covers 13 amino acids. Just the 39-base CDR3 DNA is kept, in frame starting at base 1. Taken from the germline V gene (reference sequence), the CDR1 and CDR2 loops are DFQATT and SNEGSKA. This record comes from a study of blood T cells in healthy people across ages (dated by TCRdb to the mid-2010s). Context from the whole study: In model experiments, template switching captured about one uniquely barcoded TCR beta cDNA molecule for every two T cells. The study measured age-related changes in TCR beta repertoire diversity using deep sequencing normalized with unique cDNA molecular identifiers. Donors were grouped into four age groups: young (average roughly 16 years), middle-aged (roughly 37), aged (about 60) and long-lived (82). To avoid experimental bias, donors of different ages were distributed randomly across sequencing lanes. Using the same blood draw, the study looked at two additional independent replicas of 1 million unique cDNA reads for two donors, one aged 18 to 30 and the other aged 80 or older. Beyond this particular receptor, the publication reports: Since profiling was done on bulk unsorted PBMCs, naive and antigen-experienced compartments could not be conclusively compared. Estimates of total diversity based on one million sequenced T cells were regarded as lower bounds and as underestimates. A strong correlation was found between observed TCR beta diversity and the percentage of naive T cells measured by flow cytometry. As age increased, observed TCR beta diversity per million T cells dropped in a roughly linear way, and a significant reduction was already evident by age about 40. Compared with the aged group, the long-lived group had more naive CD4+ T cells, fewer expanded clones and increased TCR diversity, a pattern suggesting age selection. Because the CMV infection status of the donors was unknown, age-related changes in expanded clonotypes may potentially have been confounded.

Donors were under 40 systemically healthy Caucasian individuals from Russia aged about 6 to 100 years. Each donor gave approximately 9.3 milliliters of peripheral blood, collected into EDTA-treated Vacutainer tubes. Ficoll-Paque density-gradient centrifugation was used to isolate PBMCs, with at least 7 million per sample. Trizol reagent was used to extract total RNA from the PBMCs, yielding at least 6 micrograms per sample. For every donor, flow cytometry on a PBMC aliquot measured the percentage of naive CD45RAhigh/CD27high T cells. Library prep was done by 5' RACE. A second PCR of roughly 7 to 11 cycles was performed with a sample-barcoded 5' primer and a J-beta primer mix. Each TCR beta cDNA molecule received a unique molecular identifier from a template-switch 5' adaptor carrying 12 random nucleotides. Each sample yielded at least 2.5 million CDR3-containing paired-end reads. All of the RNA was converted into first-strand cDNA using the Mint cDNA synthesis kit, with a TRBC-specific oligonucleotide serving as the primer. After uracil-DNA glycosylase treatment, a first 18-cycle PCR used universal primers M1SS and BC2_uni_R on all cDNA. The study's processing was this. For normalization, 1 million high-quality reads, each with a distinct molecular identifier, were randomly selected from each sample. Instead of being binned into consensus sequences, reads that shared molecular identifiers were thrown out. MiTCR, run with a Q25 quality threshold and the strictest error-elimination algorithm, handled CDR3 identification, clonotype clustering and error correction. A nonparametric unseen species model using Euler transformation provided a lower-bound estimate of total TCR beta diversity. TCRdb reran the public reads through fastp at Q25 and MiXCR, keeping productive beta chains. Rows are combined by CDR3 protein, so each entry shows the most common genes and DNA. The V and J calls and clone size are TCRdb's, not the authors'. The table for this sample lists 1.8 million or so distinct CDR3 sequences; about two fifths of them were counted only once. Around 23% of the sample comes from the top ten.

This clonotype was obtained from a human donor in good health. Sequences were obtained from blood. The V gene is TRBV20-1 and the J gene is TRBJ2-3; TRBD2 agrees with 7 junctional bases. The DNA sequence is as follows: TGCAGTGCCGAGACTAGCCATGCAGATACGCAGTATTTT. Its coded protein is CSAETSHADTQYF.